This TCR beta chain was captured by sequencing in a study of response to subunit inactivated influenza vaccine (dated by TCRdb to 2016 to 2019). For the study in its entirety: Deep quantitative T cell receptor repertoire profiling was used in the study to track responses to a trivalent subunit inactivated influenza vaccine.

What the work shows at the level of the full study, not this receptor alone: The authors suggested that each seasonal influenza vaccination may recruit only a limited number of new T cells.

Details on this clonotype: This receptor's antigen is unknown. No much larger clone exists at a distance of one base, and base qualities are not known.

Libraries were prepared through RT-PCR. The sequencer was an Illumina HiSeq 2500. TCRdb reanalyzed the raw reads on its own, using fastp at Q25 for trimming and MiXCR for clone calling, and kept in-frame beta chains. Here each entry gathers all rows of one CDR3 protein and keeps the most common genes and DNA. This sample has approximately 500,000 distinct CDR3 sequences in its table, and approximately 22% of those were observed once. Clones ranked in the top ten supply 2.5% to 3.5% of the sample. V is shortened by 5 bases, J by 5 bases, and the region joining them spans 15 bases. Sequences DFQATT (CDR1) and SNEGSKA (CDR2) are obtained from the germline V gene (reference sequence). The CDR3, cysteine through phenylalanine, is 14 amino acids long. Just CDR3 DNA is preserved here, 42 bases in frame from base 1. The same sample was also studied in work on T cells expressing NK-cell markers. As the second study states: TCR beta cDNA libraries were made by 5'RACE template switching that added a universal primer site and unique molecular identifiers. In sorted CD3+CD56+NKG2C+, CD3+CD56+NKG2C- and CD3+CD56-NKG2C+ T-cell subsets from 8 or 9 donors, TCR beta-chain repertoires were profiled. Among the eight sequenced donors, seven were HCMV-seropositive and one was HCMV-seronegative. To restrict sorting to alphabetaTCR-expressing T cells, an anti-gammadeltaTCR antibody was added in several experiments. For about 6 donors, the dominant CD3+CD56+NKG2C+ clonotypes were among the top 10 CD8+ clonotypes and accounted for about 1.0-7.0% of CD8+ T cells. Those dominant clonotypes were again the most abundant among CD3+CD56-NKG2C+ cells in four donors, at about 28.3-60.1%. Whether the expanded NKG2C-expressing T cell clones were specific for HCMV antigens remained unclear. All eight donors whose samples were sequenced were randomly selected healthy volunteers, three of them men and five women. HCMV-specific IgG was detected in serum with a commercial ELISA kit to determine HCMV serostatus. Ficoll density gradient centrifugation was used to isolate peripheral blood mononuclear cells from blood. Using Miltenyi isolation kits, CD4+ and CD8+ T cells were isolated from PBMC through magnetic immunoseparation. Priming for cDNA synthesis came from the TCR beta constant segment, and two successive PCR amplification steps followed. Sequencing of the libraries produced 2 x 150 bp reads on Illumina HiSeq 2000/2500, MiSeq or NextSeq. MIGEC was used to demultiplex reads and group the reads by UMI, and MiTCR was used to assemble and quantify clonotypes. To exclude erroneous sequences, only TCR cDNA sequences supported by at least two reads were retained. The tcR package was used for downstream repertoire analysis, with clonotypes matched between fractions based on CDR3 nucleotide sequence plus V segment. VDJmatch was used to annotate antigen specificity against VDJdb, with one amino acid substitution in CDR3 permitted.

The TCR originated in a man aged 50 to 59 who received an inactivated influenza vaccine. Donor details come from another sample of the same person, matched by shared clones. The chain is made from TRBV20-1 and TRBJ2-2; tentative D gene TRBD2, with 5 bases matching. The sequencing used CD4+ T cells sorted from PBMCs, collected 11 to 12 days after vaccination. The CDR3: CSAERTEGTGELFF. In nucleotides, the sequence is TGCAGTGCTGAGCGGACCGAAGGGACCGGGGAGCTGTTTTTT.